This T cell receptor (beta chain) was captured by sequencing in a study of T cells in Graves' hyperthyroidism and ophthalmopathy. This clonotype was detected many times. TCR beta CDR3 regions were amplified from RNA. Carried out on the TCR CDR3, a first-round RT-PCR used the HTBI primer set. TCRdb analysed the multiplex PCR reads with MiXCR anew, one entry per CDR3 protein. The table includes about 350,000 distinct CDR3 sequences, approximately 13% detected once. With V trimmed by 5 bases and J by 0 bases, 3 bases remained unmatched. This CDR3 region has 15 residues. The germline CDR1 and CDR2 sequences are MDHEN and SYDVKM.

The receptor's source is a woman aged 25-40 years with Graves' hyperthyroidism. The sample was blood. J is TRBJ2-5 and V is TRBV28, with 10 bases that match TRBD1. The CDR3 coding sequence is TGTGCCAGCAGTGGGACAGGGGCTTACCAAGAGACCCAGTACTTC. Translation gives CASSGTGAYQETQYF.